These 25 T cell receptor beta chains were sequenced from one sample in a study of CD8 T cells in Susac syndrome. RNA was extracted with the RNeasy kit, and a quantity of about 0.5 to 1 ug was reverse transcribed using random hexamers. TCRdb re-called the immunoSEQ multiplex PCR reads through MiXCR, storing one row per CDR3 protein. The sample includes approximately 120,000 distinct CDR3 sequences, roughly 96% of them seen just once. Source material: CD4+ T cells from PBMCs. All receptors derive from a human donor in good health.

The CDR3 nucleotides read TGTGCCAGCAGTTTTAGGCATGAGCAGTTCTTC. This codes for CASSFRHEQFF. V and J are TRBV28 and TRBJ2-1, with unresolved D. CDR1 and CDR2 (germline): MDHEN, SYDVKM. V was clipped by 3 bases and J by 8 bases, with 5 bases between them. The CDR3 runs to 11 residues.

V and J are TRBV6-6 and TRBJ2-1; TRBD2 matches 8 bases. The CDR3 spans 16 residues. The germline CDR1 and CDR2 sequences are MNHNY and SVGAGI (reference sequence). V shed 6 bases and J 0 bases; nucleotides not matched to a gene: 7. The CDR3: CASSPTGGSSYNEQFF. For the CDR3, the DNA is TGTGCCAGCAGCCCCACGGGGGGGAGCTCCTACAATGAGCAGTTCTTC.

A remark on this clonotype: The junction differs from germline at one of its ends, possibly a read error. The chain has TRBV7-7 and TRBJ2-5; 8 nucleotides match TRBD1. CDR1 SSHAT and CDR2 FNYEAQ come from the germline V gene (reference sequence). This CDR3 is built from 12 residues. CDR3 DNA: TGTGCTAGCAGAGACAGGGGAGAGACCCAGTACTTC. Translating gives CASRDRGETQYF.

The chain links TRBV19 to TRBJ2-5; 9 bases line up with TRBD1. CDR3 length: 17 amino acids. Germline trimming cut 1 base from V and 4 bases from J; bases unmatched to any gene: 10. Germline CDR1 reads LNHDA; CDR2 reads SQIVND (reference sequence). This chain's CDR3 is CASSIGDRVSFGETQYF. The CDR3 region has the DNA TGTGCCAGTAGTATAGGGGACAGGGTTTCCTTTGGAGAGACCCAGTACTTC.

The genes are TRBV28 and TRBJ2-2; 7 bases map to TRBD2. CDR1 MDHEN and CDR2 SYDVKM come from the germline V gene. Germline trimming cut 3 bases from V and 2 bases from J; bases unmatched to any gene: 3. The CDR3 contains 15 residues. CDR3 region: CASSLGGGNTGELFF. The DNA of the CDR3 is TGTGCCAGCAGTTTGGGCGGGGGAAACACCGGGGAGCTGTTTTTT.

In this sample, this clonotype turned up once. The chain uses TRBV6-6 and TRBJ2-4; TRBD1 agrees at 11 bases. V shed 4 bases and J 3 bases; nucleotides not matched to a gene: 2. The CDR3 sequence is 15 residues long. Germline lookup yields CDR1 MNHNY and CDR2 SVGAGI (reference sequence). The DNA for the CDR3 is TGTGCCAGCAGTTTCGGGACAGGGGGCAAAAACATTCAGTACTTC. It encodes CASSFGTGGKNIQYF.

The chain carries TRBV29-1 and TRBJ2-3; D tentatively fits TRBD1 or TRBD2 (5 bases each). With 7 bases removed from V and 1 base from J, the gap between germline ends came to 12 bases. The CDR3 runs to 13 residues. From germline, CDR1 is SQVTM and CDR2 ANQGSEA. The CDR3 DNA reads TGCAGCGCTGAGGGGCAGGGCACAGATACGCAGTATTTT. Encoded protein: CSAEGQGTDTQYF.

This sequence joins TRBV9 and TRBJ1-1; D gene unclear. This CDR3 is built from 15 residues. V lost 3 bases and J 3 bases, leaving 15 bases between the germline ends. Germline CDR1 and CDR2: SGDLS and YYNGEE. CDR3 in amino acids: CASSEPGSLDTEAFF. CDR3 nucleotide sequence: TGTGCCAGCAGCGAACCGGGCTCGCTGGACACTGAAGCTTTCTTT.

The chain recombines TRBV18 with TRBJ1-5, with D perhaps TRBD1 (6 bases). CDR3 length: 13 residues. Deletions cut 6 bases from V and 6 bases from J, with 12 bases between. Germline CDR1 reads KGHSH; CDR2 reads LQKENI. CDR3 amino acids: CASSPGQTQPQHF. The CDR3 coding sequence is TGTGCCAGCTCTCCCGGACAGACTCAGCCCCAGCATTTT.

The gene calls are TRBV12-3 or TRBV12-4 and TRBJ2-5, with 7 positions matching TRBD2. The CDR3 runs to 16 residues. Trimming took 5 bases from V and 5 from J; bases not matched to a gene: 14. In DNA, the CDR3 is TGTGCCAGCAGTCCCTTGAGAGGGAGGGCCGAGGAGACCCAGTACTTC. It yields the protein CASSPLRGRAEETQYF.

The chain links TRBV12-3 or TRBV12-4 to TRBJ2-6; D is ambiguous. V lost 6 bases and J lost 0, with 9 bases in between. This CDR3 is 15 amino acids long. For the CDR3, the DNA is TGTGCCAGCAGCTCTTCCCGCTCTGGGGCCAACGTCCTGACTTTC. It is translated as CASSSSRSGANVLTF.

The CDR3 nucleotides are TGTGCCAGTAGTGACAGGGGCCCATATGGCTACACCTTC. This gives the protein CASSDRGPYGYTF. The rearrangement uses TRBV19 and TRBJ1-2; 8 bases align to TRBD1. Trimming cost V 5 bases and J 5 bases; bases outside gene matches: 4. CDR3 size: 13 residues. The germline CDR1 and CDR2 sequences are LNHDA and SQIVND (reference sequence).

This clonotype was recorded once. V usage is TRBV20-1 and J usage is TRBJ2-4; weak D call: TRBD2 (6 bases). This CDR3 region has 15 residues. Germline V gives CDR1 DFQATT, CDR2 SNEGSKA (reference sequence). Trimming stripped 1 base from V and 8 bases from J, with 18 bases between. CDR3: CSARASGERSDIQYF. CDR3 in DNA: TGCAGTGCTAGAGCCTCGGGGGAAAGGAGCGACATTCAGTACTTC.

This chain uses TRBV29-1 with TRBJ2-2; D is unclear. V gave up 7 bases and J gave up 6 bases, with 15 bases separating them. Per the germline V gene, CDR1 is SQVTM and CDR2 is ANQGSEA. This CDR3 region has 13 residues. CDR3 coding DNA: TGCAGCGCCCCCGGGCCCATCGCCGGGGAGCTGTTTTTT. Its protein product is CSAPGPIAGELFF.

This clonotype was picked up one time. The chain joins TRBV19 to TRBJ1-1, with TRBD1 matching 9 bases. The CDR3 contains 17 residues. Germline CDR1 is LNHDA and CDR2 is SQIVND (reference sequence). V was clipped by 10 bases and J by 2 bases; unmatched bases: 17. CDR3 DNA sequence: TGTGCCACCGAGGACAGGGGTAAGGGTGTGGGAAACACTGAAGCTTTCTTT. Its protein is CATEDRGKGVGNTEAFF.

The chain links TRBV6-1 to TRBJ2-6; TRBD1 matches 7 bases. The trim removed 7 bases at V and 0 bases at J, leaving 12 bases unmatched. Germline assignment: CDR1 MNHNS and CDR2 SASEGT. This CDR3 comprises 18 residues. CDR3 DNA sequence: TGTGCCAGCAATCGCCGGGACAGTAAAATCTCTGGGGCCAACGTCCTGACTTTC. Residues: CASNRRDSKISGANVLTF.

This rearrangement joins TRBV6-5 to TRBJ2-2; 8 positions agree with TRBD2. V shed 6 bases and J 7 bases; nucleotides not matched to a gene: 7. The CDR3 has 14 amino acids. Germline V gene data show CDR1 as MNHEY and CDR2 as SVGAGI. The CDR3 nucleotides are TGTGCCAGCAGAACGCCGGGGGGGAGCGGGGAGCTGTTTTTT. Protein sequence: CASRTPGGSGELFF.

The chain joins TRBV6-1 to TRBJ2-1; D gene unclear. Per germline, CDR1 MNHNS and CDR2 SASEGT. CDR3 size: 16 residues. V gave up 7 bases and J gave up 1 base, with 17 bases separating them. This CDR3 reads CASNPTQDPSYNEQFF. In nucleotides, the CDR3 is TGTGCCAGCAACCCGACTCAGGATCCGTCCTACAATGAGCAGTTCTTC.

The sample holds one count of this clonotype. The chain joins TRBV15 to TRBJ2-3; D unresolved. The CDR3 is 15 residues long. Germline V lookup: CDR1 LNHNV, CDR2 YYDKDF (reference sequence). V lost 0 bases and J lost 1, with 8 bases in between. CDR3 residues: CATSREVGGTDTQYF. In DNA form, the CDR3 reads TGTGCCACCAGCAGAGAGGTCGGAGGCACAGATACGCAGTATTTT.

V and J are TRBV29-1 and TRBJ2-7; D may match TRBD1 or TRBD2 (7 bases each). Germline V gene sequence: CDR1 SQVTM, CDR2 ANQGSEA. The CDR3 runs 13 residues. V shed 2 bases and J shed 5 bases, with 13 bases lying between them. This chain's CDR3 is CSVESQGGHEQYF. CDR3 sequence (DNA): TGCAGCGTTGAATCGCAGGGGGGGCACGAGCAGTACTTC.

The chain is built from TRBV6-2 or TRBV6-3 and TRBJ2-7, with D possibly being TRBD2 (5 bases). The CDR3 sequence is 14 residues long. The germline V and J ends were trimmed by 7 bases and 6 bases, with 19 bases remaining between them. The germline V gene has CDR1 MNHEY and CDR2 SVGEGT. The CDR3 loop reads CASKGTAALVEQYF. CDR3 DNA sequence: TGTGCCAGCAAGGGAACAGCGGCGCTAGTCGAGCAGTACTTC.

This clonotype was seen just once. The rearrangement links TRBV2 to TRBJ2-4, with 10 bases matching TRBD2. V shed 7 bases, J shed 8 bases, and the junction held 8 bases outside the gene matches. The CDR3 runs to 14 residues. The V gene's germline CDR1 is SNHLY and CDR2 FYNNEI. The CDR3: CASTRSGGADIQYF. In DNA form, the CDR3 reads TGTGCCAGCACCAGAAGCGGGGGGGCGGACATTCAGTACTTC.

The chain couples TRBV19 to TRBJ2-1; perhaps TRBD2 as D (6 bases). This CDR3 comprises 14 residues. Germline lookup yields CDR1 LNHDA and CDR2 SQIVND (reference sequence). Trimming stripped 3 bases from V and 6 bases from J, with 12 bases between. This CDR3 is CASSITGALNEQFF. As DNA, the CDR3 is TGTGCCAGTAGTATCACGGGAGCGCTCAATGAGCAGTTCTTC.

The rearrangement uses TRBV7-9 and TRBJ2-2; 9 bases align to TRBD1. The V gene's germline CDR1 is SEHNR and CDR2 FQNEAQ (reference sequence). The CDR3 is made up of 15 amino acids. The V segment lost 0 bases and the J segment 5 bases; nucleotides outside the gene matches: 1. CDR3 residues: CASSLAGTGTGELFF. The CDR3 DNA reads as TGTGCCAGCAGCTTAGCCGGGACAGGGACCGGGGAGCTGTTTTTT.

CDR3 in amino acids: CASTRGEGGIQPQHF. The CDR3 DNA reads TGTGCCAGCACCCGGGGAGAGGGGGGCATTCAGCCCCAGCATTTT. The genes are TRBV28 and TRBJ1-5; D is possibly TRBD1 (6 bases). Germline V lookup: CDR1 MDHEN, CDR2 SYDVKM. V was shortened by 7 bases and J by 6 bases, with 19 bases between the two germline ends. The CDR3 is 15 amino acids. Complete variable domain (other parts from reference TRBV28 and TRBJ1-5): DVKVTQSSRYLVKRTGEKVFLECVQDMDHENMFWYRQDPGLGLRLIYFSYDVKMKEKGDIPEGYSVSREKKERFSLILESASTNQTSMYLCASTRGEGGIQPQHFGDGTRLSIL.